In its sample, the clone carrying this T cell receptor (beta chain) was seen many times. Its antigen is as yet unknown. The data are from a study of blood T cells in healthy people across ages. A minimum of 5 micrograms of total RNA was extracted per sample. The CDR3 totals 14 residues. Germline lookup yields CDR1 MNHEY and CDR2 SVGAGI. V lost 5 bases and J lost 2; bases outside the gene matches: 2. Using a J-beta primer mix together with a sample-barcoded 5' primer, a second PCR was run for about 6 to 12 cycles. Per sample, CDR3-containing paired-end reads numbered at least 2.5 million. In TCRdb, the 5' RACE reads were re-called with MiXCR into one record per CDR3 protein. The data contain some 550,000 distinct CDR3 sequences, around 50% of them singletons. Study-level results: Versus aged donors, long-lived donors had higher diversity and more naive CD4+ cells. TCR beta diversity was tightly associated with the proportion of naive T cells.

This clonotype was obtained from a man older than 75 in good health. This chain connects TRBV6-5 to TRBJ2-7, with 11 bases aligning to TRBD2. The sequencing sample was made of blood. CDR3 sequence: CASSRLAGTYEQYF. The CDR3 bases are TGTGCCAGCAGTCGACTAGCGGGGACCTACGAGCAGTACTTC.